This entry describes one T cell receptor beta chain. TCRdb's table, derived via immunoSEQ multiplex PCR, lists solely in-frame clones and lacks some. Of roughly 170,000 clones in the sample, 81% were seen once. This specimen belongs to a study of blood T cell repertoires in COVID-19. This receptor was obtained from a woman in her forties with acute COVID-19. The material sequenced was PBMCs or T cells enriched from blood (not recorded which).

The CDR3 DNA is TGTGCCAGCAGCCAAGACCGGGAGGCCTTATACAATGAGCAGTTCTTC. Protein: CASSQDREALYNEQFF. The chain uses TRBV14 and TRBJ2-1, with 7 bases lining up with TRBD2. The J segment lost 4 bases and the V segment lost 0 bases, leaving 6 bases of the junction unmatched. Germline CDR1 SGHDN, CDR2 FVKESK. The CDR3 extends over 16 amino acids.